The 30 T cell receptor beta chains below all came from one sample that was sequenced in a study of T cells after posttransplantation cyclophosphamide. Clones were sequenced by immunoSEQ multiplex PCR, and TCRdb holds only the in-frame ones, with some missing. The data hold 66,000 or so clones, with around 93% observed a single time. The sample taken for sequencing was PBMCs. These receptors came from a woman in her 30s in good health and a related stem cell transplant donor.

The chain couples TRBV5-1 to TRBJ2-7; 9 bases map to TRBD1. Germline CDR1 reads SGHRS; CDR2 reads YFSETQ. V lost 4 bases to trimming and J lost 3 bases; unmatched junction nucleotides: 2. The CDR3 contains 13 residues. The CDR3 DNA follows: TGCGCCAGCAGCGGGGGACAGGGCTACGAGCAGTACTTC. Its translation: CASSGGQGYEQYF.

The gene calls are TRBV4-3 and TRBJ1-1, with D hard to call. The germline V and J ends were trimmed by 4 bases and 3 bases, with 12 bases remaining between them. The V gene's germline CDR1 is LGHNA and CDR2 YSLEER. The CDR3 sequence is 14 residues long. The CDR3 DNA follows: TGCGCCAGCAGCCCCGCGTACCCGGACACTGAAGCTTTCTTT. Encoded protein: CASSPAYPDTEAFF.

The rearrangement links TRBV28 to TRBJ1-3, with unresolved D. The CDR3 is 10 amino acids. The germline V gene has CDR1 MDHEN and CDR2 SYDVKM. The V end lost 10 bases, the J end lost 4 bases, and 5 bases lay between the germline ends. Here the CDR3 reads CATRGNTIYF. Here the CDR3 DNA reads TGTGCCACTCGAGGAAACACCATATATTTT.

The chain combines TRBV5-1 with TRBJ1-4; tentatively, D is TRBD1 (5 bases). The germline gives CDR1 SGHRS, CDR2 YFSETQ. Trimming removed 2 bases from V and 4 bases from J, with 9 bases in between. This CDR3 spans 14 amino acids. CDR3 region: CASSFGGGNEKLFF. The CDR3 region has the DNA TGCGCCAGCAGCTTCGGGGGGGGTAATGAAAAACTGTTTTTT. Full variable domain (outside the CDR3, taken from reference TRBV5-1 and TRBJ1-4): KAGVTQTPRYLIKTRGQQVTLSCSPISGHRSVSWYQQTPGQGLQFLFEYFSETQRNKGNFPGRFSGRQFSNSRSEMNVSTLELGDSALYLCASSFGGGNEKLFFGSGTQLSVL.

The chain recombines TRBV7-3 with TRBJ2-5, with 7 nucleotides matching TRBD2. The CDR3 is 15 residues long. With 3 bases clipped from V and 4 bases from J, the junction kept 8 bases outside the gene matches. CDR1 and CDR2 (germline): SGHTA, FQGTGA. The CDR3 region is CASSFTSAVSETQYF. For the CDR3, the DNA is TGTGCCAGCAGCTTTACTAGCGCGGTTTCAGAGACCCAGTACTTC.

The CDR3 DNA is TGTGCCAGCAGCGGGGTCCGGTCTGAAGCTTTCTTT. Translated, it gives CASSGVRSEAFF. The genes are TRBV5-6 and TRBJ1-1; D gene uncertain. CDR3 length equals 12 residues. The V end lost 4 bases, the J end lost 6 bases, and 10 bases lay between the germline ends. The germline CDR1 and CDR2 sequences are SGHDT and YYEEEE.

The CDR3 nucleotides read TGTGCCAGCAGCTTGGAAAGGGGCACTGAAGCTTTCTTT. Translation gives CASSLERGTEAFF. The J gene is TRBJ1-1, the V gene TRBV5-6; TRBD1 might be the D (5 bases). The CDR3 extends over 13 amino acids. With 0 bases removed from V and 4 bases from J, the gap between germline ends came to 7 bases. Germline CDR1 SGHDT, CDR2 YYEEEE.

The J gene is TRBJ2-1, the V gene TRBV27, with 7 bases fitting TRBD1. The V gene's germline CDR1 is MNHEY and CDR2 SMNVEV (reference sequence). The CDR3 covers 15 residues. Germline trimming cut 2 bases from V and 9 bases from J; bases unmatched to any gene: 10. CDR3 nucleotides: TGTGCCAGCAGTTTAAACAGGGGATCCGGCGGTGAGCAGTTCTTC. This gives the protein CASSLNRGSGGEQFF.

This clone occurred once. The rearrangement links TRBV19 to TRBJ1-1; D unresolved. CDR3 length: 14 residues. Trimming removed 2 bases from V and 1 base from J, with 8 bases in between. The germline V gene has CDR1 LNHDA and CDR2 SQIVND (reference sequence). Written as DNA, the CDR3 is TGTGCCAGTAGTATAAATGGTCAGAACACTGAAGCTTTCTTT. Residues: CASSINGQNTEAFF.

The chain combines TRBV5-1 with TRBJ2-5; D is possibly TRBD1 or TRBD2 (5 bases each). V was clipped by 4 bases and J by 3 bases, with 13 bases between them. The CDR3 consists of 14 residues. CDR1 SGHRS and CDR2 YFSETQ come from the germline V gene. The CDR3 here is CASSPGTAKETQYF. CDR3 DNA sequence: TGCGCCAGCAGCCCCGGGACGGCTAAAGAGACCCAGTACTTC. Full variable domain (rest looked up from reference TRBV5-1 and TRBJ2-5): KAGVTQTPRYLIKTRGQQVTLSCSPISGHRSVSWYQQTPGQGLQFLFEYFSETQRNKGNFPGRFSGRQFSNSRSEMNVSTLELGDSALYLCASSPGTAKETQYFGPGTRLLVL.

DNA for the CDR3: TGTGCCAGCTCACTAACTTACGATCACACTTCCTACGAGCAGTACTTC. This translates into CASSLTYDHTSYEQYF. The chain couples TRBV18 to TRBJ2-7; no reliable D call. This CDR3 spans 16 amino acids. The ends were cut back, 4 bases at V and 1 base at J, with 17 bases in the middle. Germline CDR1 is KGHSH and CDR2 is LQKENI.

V gene TRBV18 combines with J gene TRBJ2-5, with D perhaps TRBD2 (5 bases). V was trimmed by 3 bases and J by 1 base, leaving 6 bases between them. The CDR3 covers 13 residues. Germline V gene lookup returns CDR1 KGHSH and CDR2 LQKENI. The CDR3 DNA reads as TGTGCCAGCTCACCGGGAGCCCAAGAGACCCAGTACTTC. Protein sequence: CASSPGAQETQYF.

J is TRBJ2-1 and V is TRBV2; D assignment may be TRBD1 or TRBD2 (5 bases each). The V gene lost 0 bases and the J gene lost 15 bases, with 15 bases spanning the gap. The germline V gene encodes CDR1 SNHLY and CDR2 FYNNEI. This CDR3 region has 13 residues. The CDR3 DNA reads as TGTGCCAGCAGTGAAGCGAGGGACGGTAGGAGGTTCTTC. Translated: CASSEARDGRRFF.

The genes are TRBV6-1 and TRBJ2-7; a possible D gene is TRBD2 (6 bases). Germline V gene sequence: CDR1 MNHNS, CDR2 SASEGT. This CDR3 contains 15 residues. V lost 5 bases, J lost 0 bases, and 14 bases lay in between. The CDR3 loop reads CASSQLGLSSYEQYF. The DNA for the CDR3 is TGTGCCAGCAGTCAGTTGGGACTGAGCTCCTACGAGCAGTACTTC.

The chain uses TRBV19 and TRBJ2-2; TRBD1 matches 7 bases. Trimming at V came to 3 bases and at J to 5 bases, leaving 9 bases not matched to a gene. Germline CDR1 LNHDA, CDR2 SQIVND (reference sequence). The CDR3 runs 16 residues. The CDR3 loop is CASSMLMTGQTGELFF. As DNA, the CDR3 is TGTGCCAGTAGTATGCTCATGACAGGGCAAACCGGGGAGCTGTTTTTT. Full variable domain (remainder filled in from reference TRBV19 and TRBJ2-2): DGGITQSPKYLFRKEGQNVTLSCEQNLNHDAMYWYRQDPGQGLRLIYYSQIVNDFQKGDIAEGYSVSREKKESFPLTVTSAQKNPTAFYLCASSMLMTGQTGELFFGEGSRLTVL.

This sequence joins TRBV14 and TRBJ1-2; 7 positions agree with TRBD1. Germline CDR1 SGHDN, CDR2 FVKESK. CDR3 size: 14 residues. Trimming cost V 4 bases and J 4 bases; bases outside gene matches: 6. The CDR3 is CASSRDSLTYGYTF. CDR3 in DNA: TGTGCCAGCAGCCGGGACAGTTTGACCTATGGCTACACCTTC. The full variable domain, with the rest looked up from reference TRBV14 and TRBJ1-2, is EAGVTQFPSHSVIEKGQTVTLRCDPISGHDNLYWYRRVMGKEIKFLLHFVKESKQDESGMPNNRFLAERTGGTYSTLKVQPAELEDSGVYFCASSRDSLTYGYTFGSGTRLTVV.

This chain's CDR3 is CASRRDSNQPQHF. The DNA of the CDR3 is TGTGCCTCACGCCGGGACAGCAATCAGCCCCAGCATTTT. The chain couples TRBV2 to TRBJ1-5; D perhaps matches TRBD1 (5 bases). The CDR3 length is 13 residues. The V gene lost 11 bases and the J gene lost 1 base, with 12 bases spanning the gap. Germline V gene lookup returns CDR1 SNHLY and CDR2 FYNNEI. Full variable domain (outside the CDR3, taken from reference TRBV2 and TRBJ1-5): EPEVTQTPSHQVTQMGQEVILRCVPISNHLYFYWYRQILGQKVEFLVSFYNNEISEKSEIFDDQFSVERPDGSNFTLKIRSTKLEDSAMYFCASRRDSNQPQHFGDGTRLSIL.

This rearrangement joins TRBV20-1 to TRBJ1-2; D gene unclear. This CDR3 comprises 11 residues. Germline V gives CDR1 DFQATT, CDR2 SNEGSKA (reference sequence). V was cut by 3 bases and J by 7 bases, with 9 bases left in between. The CDR3 spells CSASEGGGYTF. The CDR3 coding sequence is TGCAGTGCTAGTGAAGGAGGTGGCTACACCTTC.

This clone was found a few times. The V gene is TRBV19, the J gene TRBJ2-7; D is perhaps TRBD1 (5 bases). CDR1 and CDR2 from the germline V gene are LNHDA and SQIVND (reference sequence). Trimming took 4 bases from V and 4 from J, leaving 11 bases between them. This CDR3 contains 13 residues. CDR3 in DNA: TGTGCCAGTAGTACTCAGGGTCTGTACGAGCAGTACTTC. Its translation is CASSTQGLYEQYF. The full variable domain, completed using reference TRBV19 and TRBJ2-7, is DGGITQSPKYLFRKEGQNVTLSCEQNLNHDAMYWYRQDPGQGLRLIYYSQIVNDFQKGDIAEGYSVSREKKESFPLTVTSAQKNPTAFYLCASSTQGLYEQYFGPGTRLTVT.

The V gene is TRBV29-1, the J gene TRBJ2-1; TRBD2 aligns across 7 bases. The V gene end was trimmed by 7 bases and the J gene end by 3 bases; junction bases not matched to a gene: 3. CDR3 length equals 12 residues. Germline V gene sequence: CDR1 SQVTM, CDR2 ANQGSEA. The CDR3 DNA reads TGCAGCGCCCGGACTAGCTACAATGAGCAGTTCTTC. Its translation: CSARTSYNEQFF.

The rearrangement uses TRBV18 and TRBJ1-2, with D tentatively TRBD1 (5 bases). The CDR3 has 15 residues. Looked up from germline, CDR1 is KGHSH and CDR2 is LQKENI. V was trimmed by 2 bases and J by 8 bases, leaving 18 bases between them. The CDR3 nucleotides are TGTGCCAGCTCACCAGTCGTCCGAGGGGCGCGAGGCTACACCTTC. This gives the protein CASSPVVRGARGYTF.

The V gene is TRBV19, the J gene TRBJ1-2; D gene ambiguous. CDR3 size: 15 residues. Per the germline V gene, CDR1 is LNHDA and CDR2 is SQIVND (reference sequence). Trimming removed 6 bases at V and 4 bases at J, with 18 bases between. The CDR3 DNA sequence: TGTGCCAGTAGATCAGAAACCTTTACGGGCTATGGCTACACCTTC. Its protein product is CASRSETFTGYGYTF.

The chain carries TRBV28 and TRBJ2-7; 7 nucleotides line up with TRBD1. The germline CDR1 and CDR2 sequences are MDHEN and SYDVKM. With 5 bases clipped from V and 4 bases from J, the junction kept 5 bases outside the gene matches. The CDR3 is made up of 13 amino acids. The CDR3 loop reads CASSPGGIYEQYF. The CDR3 DNA reads as TGTGCCAGCAGTCCAGGGGGTATATACGAGCAGTACTTC.

J is TRBJ1-1 and V is TRBV25-1, with unresolved D. The V gene's germline CDR1 is MGHDK and CDR2 SYGVNS. V lost 7 bases to trimming and J lost 1 base, with 4 bases between them. There are 11 residues in the CDR3. The CDR3 sequence is CASTGNTEAFF. The CDR3 DNA reads as TGTGCCAGCACCGGGAACACTGAAGCTTTCTTT.

The chain links TRBV19 to TRBJ1-3; no clear D. Germline CDR1 LNHDA, CDR2 SQIVND (reference sequence). CDR3 length: 14 amino acids. V shed 1 base and J shed 0 bases, with 4 bases lying between them. The CDR3 reads CASSIVSSGNTIYF. CDR3 DNA: TGTGCCAGTAGTATAGTAAGCTCTGGAAACACCATATATTTT.

The genes are TRBV7-8 and TRBJ2-5; 9 nucleotides line up with TRBD2. Germline trimming cut 2 bases from V and 4 bases from J; bases unmatched to any gene: 11. The germline V gene has CDR1 SGHVS and CDR2 FQNEAQ. The CDR3 extends over 17 amino acids. The CDR3 region is CASSLTLIGGGVETQYF. DNA for the CDR3: TGTGCCAGCAGCTTAACCTTAATCGGCGGGGGGGTAGAGACCCAGTACTTC.

V and J are TRBV9 and TRBJ2-5; 8 nucleotides line up with TRBD1. The ends lost 3 bases at V and 2 bases at J; junction bases unmatched: 9. This CDR3 has 16 amino acids. The V gene's germline CDR1 is SGDLS and CDR2 YYNGEE. The CDR3 sequence: CASSAGQGNYQETQYF. CDR3 bases: TGTGCCAGCAGCGCCGGACAGGGAAATTATCAAGAGACCCAGTACTTC.

V gene TRBV10-2 combines with J gene TRBJ2-7; D gene uncertain. CDR1 WSHSY and CDR2 SAAADI come from the germline V gene. There are 11 residues in the CDR3. V lost 4 bases and J lost 5, with 6 bases in between. The CDR3 region is CASSASHEQYF. The CDR3 nucleotides are TGCGCCAGCAGTGCTAGTCACGAGCAGTACTTC.

V usage is TRBV27 and J usage is TRBJ1-1, with a tentative D call TRBD1 (5 bases). The CDR3 runs 14 residues. V shed 8 bases and J shed 1 base, with 14 bases lying between them. CDR1 is MNHEY, CDR2 SMNVEV, per germline (reference sequence). CDR3 bases: TGTGCCAGCCGTCTCGGGACTGCGAACACTGAAGCTTTCTTT. Translating gives CASRLGTANTEAFF.

This chain joins TRBV18 and TRBJ2-5; TRBD2 agrees at 9 bases. The CDR3 sequence is 18 residues long. V lost 3 bases, J lost 1 base, and 12 bases stayed unmatched. CDR1 and CDR2 (germline): KGHSH, LQKENI. The CDR3 bases are TGTGCCAGCTCACCCTTGGCGACTCGGCGGGGGGGCCAAGAGACCCAGTACTTC. This translates into CASSPLATRRGGQETQYF.